Given below is one TCR beta chain in context. What it binds is not known. The investigators amplified TCR beta CDR3 regions from RNA transcripts. In the first-round RT-PCR of the TCR CDR3, the HTBI primer set was used. Using its own MiXCR run on the multiplex PCR reads, TCRdb lists one record per CDR3 protein. The sample lists fewer than 650,000 distinct CDR3 sequences, roughly 13% seen once, with about 5.8% in the top ten. Germline V gene lookup returns CDR1 SEHNR and CDR2 FQNEAQ (reference sequence). V lost 3 bases, J lost 7 bases, and 16 bases lay in between. The CDR3 has 14 residues. Patients were excluded because of uncontrolled infection, other autoimmune disease, pregnancy or lactation. These data are taken from a study of T cells in Graves' hyperthyroidism and ophthalmopathy. The study, taken as a whole, reports: A model of 13 V-J features distinguished ophthalmopathy from stable hyperthyroidism.

The V gene is TRBV7-9, the J gene TRBJ2-7, with a weak D call TRBD1 (6 bases). Sequencing used blood. This sequence was found in a woman aged 25 to 39 with Graves' hyperthyroidism that later progressed to Graves' ophthalmopathy. CDR3 coding DNA: TGTGCCAGCAGCTTGGTGGACAGCCATCCGGAGCAGTACTTC. This gives the protein CASSLVDSHPEQYF.